A single sample is the source of the 13 T cell receptor beta chains below, sequenced in a study of shared clonotypes between healthy human individuals. Clones were read by immunoSEQ multiplex PCR, and TCRdb kept only the in-frame ones, dropping some. The table lists some 2.3 million clones, approximately 93% of them singletons, with under 0.45% in the top ten. The sample was naive CD4+ T cells from PBMCs. As for subset: CD45RA+ positively selected. These receptors all come from a young man in good health. Some clones in this sample may be carry-over from other donors' samples.

The J gene is TRBJ1-4, the V gene TRBV9, with D possibly being TRBD1 (6 bases). Per the germline V gene, CDR1 is SGDLS and CDR2 is YYNGEE. With 1 base removed from V and 3 bases from J, the gap between germline ends came to 7 bases. The CDR3 has 14 amino acids. In DNA, the CDR3 is TGTGCCAGCAGCGTAACAGGGTCTAATGAAAAACTGTTTTTT. Translation: CASSVTGSNEKLFF.

The chain links TRBV5-5 to TRBJ1-4; D gene unclear. CDR1 and CDR2 (germline): SGHKS, YYEKEE (reference sequence). The CDR3 consists of 14 residues. Trimming stripped 0 bases from V and 7 bases from J, with 10 bases between. CDR3 region: CASSLGLSGEKLFF. CDR3 bases: TGTGCCAGCAGCTTGGGCCTAAGTGGTGAAAAACTGTTTTTT.

J is TRBJ2-3 and V is TRBV4-1, with unresolved D. Germline lookup yields CDR1 MGHRA and CDR2 YSYEKL. The length of the CDR3 is 16 residues. Trimming left V 0 bases short and J 2 bases short, with 12 bases between. The CDR3 reads CASSQEVNYITDTQYF. CDR3 DNA sequence: TGCGCCAGCAGCCAAGAAGTCAACTACATCACAGATACGCAGTATTTT.

The sample holds one count of this clone. The CDR3 here is CASSFAGAEAFF. The CDR3 bases are TGTGCCAGCAGTTTCGCGGGGGCTGAAGCTTTCTTT. The chain has TRBV28 and TRBJ1-1; the D gene is possibly TRBD1 (5 bases). V lost 3 bases to trimming and J lost 6 bases, with 8 bases between them. Germline loops: CDR1 MDHEN, CDR2 SYDVKM. This CDR3 is 12 amino acids long.

The chain employs TRBV7-2 and TRBJ2-1; 10 bases are a match to TRBD2. CDR3 length: 16 amino acids. With 2 bases clipped from V and 3 bases from J, the junction kept 4 bases outside the gene matches. Germline CDR1 and CDR2: SGHTA and FQGNSA. The CDR3 bases are TGTGCCAGCAGCTTACGGGGGACTAGCGACTACAATGAGCAGTTCTTC. Its translation: CASSLRGTSDYNEQFF.

V and J are TRBV28 and TRBJ1-5, with a weak D call TRBD1 (6 bases). V dropped 11 bases and J dropped 7 bases, with 15 bases sitting between them. The V gene's germline CDR1 is MDHEN and CDR2 SYDVKM. The CDR3 extends over 12 amino acids. This CDR3 is CAHRGGGQPQHF. The DNA of the CDR3 is TGTGCCCATAGGGGAGGGGGACAGCCCCAGCATTTT. The full variable domain, with the rest looked up from reference TRBV28 and TRBJ1-5, is DVKVTQSSRYLVKRTGEKVFLECVQDMDHENMFWYRQDPGLGLRLIYFSYDVKMKEKGDIPEGYSVSREKKERFSLILESASTNQTSMYLCAHRGGGQPQHFGDGTRLSIL.

The chain carries TRBV28 and TRBJ1-1; tentative D call: TRBD1 (5 bases). In germline, CDR1 is MDHEN, CDR2 SYDVKM. This CDR3 has 16 residues. V was trimmed by 3 bases and J by 1 base, leaving 15 bases between them. CDR3 sequence reads: CASSFRRGVQNTEAFF. CDR3 bases: TGTGCCAGCAGTTTTCGACGGGGGGTACAGAACACTGAAGCTTTCTTT.

Remarks on this clone: The same CDR3 is also encoded by other DNA sequences in this sample. The J gene is TRBJ1-2, the V gene TRBV5-1, with D unclear. The CDR3 length is 13 residues. Germline-derived CDR1 and CDR2 are SGHRS and YFSETQ. V was trimmed by 0 bases and J by 4 bases, leaving 7 bases between them. Here the CDR3 reads CASSLDPSYGYTF. CDR3 bases: TGCGCCAGCAGCTTGGATCCCAGCTATGGCTACACCTTC.

CDR3 in DNA: TGTGCCAGCTCACCAGCTAGGACAGGCCCCGGCCAGCCCCAGCATTTT. Amino acids: CASSPARTGPGQPQHF. The genes are TRBV18 and TRBJ1-5, with 7 positions matching TRBD1. V lost 2 bases and J lost 7; bases outside the gene matches: 11. The CDR3 is made up of 16 amino acids. Germline assignment: CDR1 KGHSH and CDR2 LQKENI. Combining the CDR3 with reference TRBV18 and TRBJ1-5 gives the whole variable domain NAGVMQNPRHLVRRRGQEARLRCSPMKGHSHVYWYRQLPEEGLKFMVYLQKENIIDESGMPKERFSAEFPKEGPSILRIQQVVRGDSAAYFCASSPARTGPGQPQHFGDGTRLSIL.

V is TRBV29-1 and J is TRBJ1-1; D possibly corresponds to TRBD1 (5 bases). The CDR3 runs to 13 residues. V was shortened by 5 bases and J by 6 bases, with 16 bases between the two germline ends. The germline CDR1 and CDR2 sequences are SQVTM and ANQGSEA. The CDR3 sequence: CSVLPPGGPEAFF. Written as DNA, the CDR3 is TGCAGCGTTCTCCCCCCGGGGGGACCTGAAGCTTTCTTT.

Comments on this clone: Other DNA variants within this sample encode the same CDR3. This sequence joins TRBV5-1 and TRBJ1-1, with D possibly TRBD1 on 6 matching bases. V dropped 2 bases and J dropped 1 base, with 9 bases sitting between them. The CDR3 extends over 14 amino acids. Germline V gene sequence: CDR1 SGHRS, CDR2 YFSETQ. The CDR3 DNA sequence: TGCGCCAGCAGCTTCGACAGGTCGAACACTGAAGCTTTCTTT. Its protein product is CASSFDRSNTEAFF.

This chain joins TRBV7-3 and TRBJ2-3; D is undetermined. V shed 5 bases and J shed 5 bases, with 11 bases lying between them. The germline gives CDR1 SGHTA, CDR2 FQGTGA. The CDR3 is 13 amino acids. The CDR3 bases are TGTGCCAGCAGCCGCGACGAGTTAGATACGCAGTATTTT. Its translation: CASSRDELDTQYF.

The rearrangement joins TRBV10-3 to TRBJ2-1, with TRBD2 matching over 7 bases. V shed 8 bases, J shed 6 bases, and the junction held 7 bases outside the gene matches. In germline, CDR1 is ENHRY, CDR2 SYGVKD. The CDR3 runs to 13 residues. CDR3 nucleotides: TGTGCCATCGGGCGGGAGAGCAGCAATGAGCAGTTCTTC. Protein: CAIGRESSNEQFF.